This T cell receptor (beta chain) appears in the sequencing data of a study of blood T cell repertoires in COVID-19. Looking at the study overall: The United States, Italy and Spain supplied acute and convalescent COVID-19 samples. T cells, B-cell-depleted T cells, or PBMCs provided the cDNA or gDNA that served as material.

Germline V gene lookup returns CDR1 MDHEN and CDR2 SYDVKM. V lost 7 bases, J lost 4 bases, and 4 bases stayed unmatched. The CDR3 sequence is 15 residues long. Authors' analysis steps: How many nucleated cells were present was estimated from reference gene primer amplification. The method was immunoSEQ multiplex PCR; TCRdb's version includes in-frame clones alone and lacks a portion of them. V and J calls plus clone size are reproduced from that table; the DNA served to infer D and trimming. The table shows 80,000 to 90,000 clones, with around 82% occurring only once. While infection was still active, Seattle patients were enrolled and then followed longitudinally.

The clonotype originates from a woman aged 80 or older with COVID-19, enrolled during active disease. V is TRBV28 and J is TRBJ2-1, with 13 nucleotides matching TRBD2. Source material: peripheral blood. CDR3 sequence reads: CASIETSGGYNEQFF. The CDR3 DNA sequence: TGTGCCAGCATCGAGACTAGCGGGGGGTACAATGAGCAGTTCTTC.